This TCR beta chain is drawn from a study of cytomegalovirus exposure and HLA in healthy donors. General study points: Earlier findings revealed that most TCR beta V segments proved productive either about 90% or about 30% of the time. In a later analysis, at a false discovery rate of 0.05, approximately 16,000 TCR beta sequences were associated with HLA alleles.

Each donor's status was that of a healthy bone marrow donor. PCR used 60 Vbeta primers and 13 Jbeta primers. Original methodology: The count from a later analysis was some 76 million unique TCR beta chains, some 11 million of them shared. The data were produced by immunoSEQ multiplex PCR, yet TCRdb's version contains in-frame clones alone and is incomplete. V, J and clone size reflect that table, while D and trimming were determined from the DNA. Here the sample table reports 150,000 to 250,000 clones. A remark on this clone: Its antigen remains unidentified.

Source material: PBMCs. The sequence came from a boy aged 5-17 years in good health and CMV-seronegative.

In DNA form, the CDR3 reads TGTGCCAGCAGCCTACCCGGGGGAGCCAAAAACATTCAGTACTTC. Amino acid sequence: CASSLPGGAKNIQYF. This chain connects TRBV4-2 to TRBJ2-4, with D possibly matching TRBD2 (6 bases). Germline assignment: CDR1 LGHNA and CDR2 YNFKEQ. The CDR3 totals 15 residues. V lost 4 bases to trimming and J lost 0 bases, with 10 bases between them.